A selection of T cell receptor beta chains follows, all from one sample in a study of T cell responses to AZD1222 COVID-19 vaccine. The repertoire was sequenced with immunoSEQ multiplex PCR; TCRdb's copy has only in-frame clones and lacks some. The top ten clones hold roughly 6% of a sample with over 100,000 clones, about nine tenths of them seen once. The sample consisted of peripheral blood, taken on day 0 of AZD1222 vaccination. These receptors were obtained from an adult in good health. Both conserved end residues are part of each CDR3. The order of the fields is V gene, D gene, J gene, clone size, CDR3 DNA, CDR3 protein. The D gene is left open where the match is weak. The size of a clone is reported for some rows only, either as once, few or many, or as a class for expanded clones.

TRBV27	.	TRBJ2-1	.	TGTGCCAGCACCTCCCTGGGGCAGGGTTATAATGAGCAGTTCTTC	CASTSLGQGYNEQFF
TRBV6-4	.	TRBJ1-2	.	TGTGCCAGCAGTGATTTTTTTGGATCCTACACCTTC	CASSDFFGSYTF
TRBV7-9	.	TRBJ1-2	.	TGTGCCAGCAGCCCTGGAACCTGGGGCTATGGCTACACCTTC	CASSPGTWGYGYTF
TRBV3-1/TRBV3-2	.	TRBJ1-1	.	TGTGCCAGCAGCCAAGAGTGGGGGCTCGGGAACACTGAAGCTTTCTTT	CASSQEWGLGNTEAFF
TRBV6-5	.	TRBJ1-6	.	TGTGCCAGCAGTTACTCGGGCGGCTCGGCACCCCTCCACTTT	CASSYSGGSAPLHF
TRBV27	TRBD1	TRBJ1-2	.	TGTGCCAGCAGTCAGACAGGGGACTATGGCTACACCTTC	CASSQTGDYGYTF
TRBV27	.	TRBJ2-7	.	TGTGCCAGCAGTTTATCGAGAAGTTCCTACGAGCAGTACTTC	CASSLSRSSYEQYF
TRBV5-4	.	TRBJ1-2	.	TGTGCCAGCAGCTTGGTACAGGCCAATGGGGGTGGCTACACCTTC	CASSLVQANGGGYTF
TRBV19	TRBD1	TRBJ1-4	once	TGTGCCAGTGAAGGGACAGGTGACGAAAAACTGTTTTTT	CASEGTGDEKLFF
TRBV10-2	.	TRBJ2-1	.	TGCGCCAGCAGGGAACCCTCTAGTGCCCCAGACAATGAGCAGTTCTTC	CASREPSSAPDNEQFF
TRBV4-1	.	TRBJ2-3	.	TGCGCCAGCAGCCGACGATCGGACCAACGCACAGATACGCAGTATTTT	CASSRRSDQRTDTQYF
TRBV3-1/TRBV3-2	.	TRBJ1-1	.	TGTGCCAGCAGCCAATCCGGTACTGAAGCTTTCTTT	CASSQSGTEAFF
TRBV3-1/TRBV3-2	.	TRBJ1-1	.	TGTGCCAGCAGCCAAGATTGGGGGAACACTGAAGCTTTCTTT	CASSQDWGNTEAFF
TRBV20-1	TRBD1	TRBJ2-3	.	TGCAGTGCTAGTAAGGGGACAGGTGGGACAGATACGCAGTATTTT	CSASKGTGGTDTQYF
TRBV5-6	.	TRBJ1-1	.	TGTGCCAGCAGCGCCCCAGAGATGAACACTGAAGCTTTCTTT	CASSAPEMNTEAFF
TRBV12-3/TRBV12-4	.	TRBJ1-2	once	TGTGCCAGCAGGCGATCACCCGGTGGCTACACCTTC	CASRRSPGGYTF
TRBV6-5	.	TRBJ1-1	once	TGTGCCAGCAGTTACCGGGGATACGGGACTGAAGCTTTCTTT	CASSYRGYGTEAFF
TRBV5-5	.	TRBJ1-5	.	TGTGCCAGCAGCCTGGACAGAATCGGTCAGCCCCAGCATTTT	CASSLDRIGQPQHF
TRBV6-6	.	TRBJ2-1	.	TGTGCCAGCCGGGACTCCGACCTGGATGAGCAGTTCTTC	CASRDSDLDEQFF
TRBV18	TRBD1	TRBJ1-1	.	TGTGCCAGCTCTCCCGACAGGGCGAACACTGAAGCTTTCTTT	CASSPDRANTEAFF
TRBV29-1	.	TRBJ2-1	once	TGCAGCGTTGAGAAGGGCGGTGAGCAGTTCTTC	CSVEKGGEQFF
TRBV21-1	.	TRBJ1-6	.	TGTGCCAGCAGCACGCGGGGGGTGCCTTCACCCCTCCACTTT	CASSTRGVPSPLHF
TRBV7-2	TRBD1	TRBJ1-2	.	TGTGCCAGCAGCTCAGCGATTGGACAGGGCGGTGGCTACACCTTC	CASSSAIGQGGGYTF
TRBV2	.	TRBJ2-7	once	TGTGCCAGCAGTGAAATACTGGATCAGTATCGGTACGAGCAGTACTTC	CASSEILDQYRYEQYF
TRBV3-1/TRBV3-2	TRBD1	TRBJ2-1	.	TGTGCCAGCAGCACTACAGGGGGTAGAGATGAGCAGTTCTTC	CASSTTGGRDEQFF
TRBV6-5	.	TRBJ1-1	.	TGTGCCAGCAGTTACTTGGGTTGGACTGAAGCTTTCTTT	CASSYLGWTEAFF
TRBV4-1	.	TRBJ1-2	.	TGCGCCAGCAGCCAAGATCTGGCTAACTATGGCTACACCTTC	CASSQDLANYGYTF
TRBV5-1	.	TRBJ2-7	.	TGCGCCAGCAGCTTGGAAAGGGGTAATCTCTACGAGCAGTACTTC	CASSLERGNLYEQYF
TRBV6-5	.	TRBJ2-2	.	TGTGCCAGCAGTCTGGGGGGAGACACCGGGGAGCTGTTTTTT	CASSLGGDTGELFF
TRBV18	.	TRBJ2-3	.	TGTGCCAGCTCACCACCGGATAGGGGGGAGAGAGATACGCAGTATTTT	CASSPPDRGERDTQYF
TRBV5-1	.	TRBJ1-3	.	TGCGCCAGCAGCTTAAATGGAAACACCATATATTTT	CASSLNGNTIYF
TRBV18	.	TRBJ1-3	.	TGTGCCAGCTCACCACAGGATTTCTTCTCTGGAAACACCATATATTTT	CASSPQDFFSGNTIYF
TRBV12-3/TRBV12-4	.	TRBJ1-1	.	TGTGCCAGCAGTTTCAGGGGGAACACTGAAGCTTTCTTT	CASSFRGNTEAFF
TRBV27	TRBD1	TRBJ1-1	.	TGTGCCAGCAGTTTATCTCTGGGACAGGGGTGGACTGAAGCTTTCTTT	CASSLSLGQGWTEAFF
TRBV12-3/TRBV12-4	.	TRBJ1-5	.	TGTGCCAGCAGTTCGGAGAATCAGCCCCAGCATTTT	CASSSENQPQHF
TRBV2	.	TRBJ1-6	.	TGTGCCAGCAGAACCGACGGGGGAAATTCACCCCTCCACTTT	CASRTDGGNSPLHF
TRBV7-9	.	TRBJ1-2	once	TGTGCCAGCAGCTTAGCGATAGGCACAGAGAATGGCTACACCTTC	CASSLAIGTENGYTF
TRBV6-2/TRBV6-3	.	TRBJ2-7	.	TGTGCCAGCAGTTATCCGGAAGGGGAGCAGTACTTC	CASSYPEGEQYF
TRBV3-1/TRBV3-2	.	TRBJ1-5	.	TGTGCCAGCAGCCATTCAGGAGTGGCTGAGCCCCAGCATTTT	CASSHSGVAEPQHF
TRBV5-5	.	TRBJ1-3	few	TGTGCCAGCAGACGAGCCGATGGGTCTGGAAACACCATATATTTT	CASRRADGSGNTIYF
TRBV3-1/TRBV3-2	.	TRBJ2-3	.	TGTGCCAGCAGGAAAGACAACACAGATACGCAGTATTTT	CASRKDNTDTQYF
TRBV6-5	TRBD1	TRBJ2-3	.	TGTGCCAGCAGGACAGGGGTTGGTATTCCAGATACGCAGTATTTT	CASRTGVGIPDTQYF
TRBV6-5	TRBD1	TRBJ1-1	.	TGTGCCAGCAGTTTTGGACAGGGTAGGGCTTTCTTT	CASSFGQGRAFF
TRBV7-2	.	TRBJ2-3	.	TGTGCCAGCAGCCTATTAGAGTACCCAGATACGCAGTATTTT	CASSLLEYPDTQYF
TRBV5-8	.	TRBJ1-2	.	TGTGCCAGCAGCTTTCAGAACAGGGCATATGGCTACACCTTC	CASSFQNRAYGYTF
TRBV2	TRBD1	TRBJ1-1	once	TGTGCCAGCAGTGCCACAGGGGACACTGAAGCTTTCTTT	CASSATGDTEAFF
TRBV19	.	TRBJ1-6	.	TGTGCCAGTAGTATTGGCGGGAAATTCTCCTATAATTCACCCCTCCACTTT	CASSIGGKFSYNSPLHF
TRBV6-6	.	TRBJ2-5	once	TGTGCCAGCAGCCAAGGGACCTTTCCCGTCGGAGAGACCCAGTACTTC	CASSQGTFPVGETQYF
TRBV7-9	.	TRBJ2-7	.	TGTGCCAGCAGCGTTGGGGGGTCAAATAAGTACGAGCAGTACTTC	CASSVGGSNKYEQYF
TRBV18	.	TRBJ1-4	.	TGTGCCAGCTCACCCGGCAGGGAAAAACTGTTTTTT	CASSPGREKLFF
TRBV29-1	TRBD2	TRBJ2-7	.	TGCAGCGTTGAGAAAGCGGGGGCCGAGCAGTACTTC	CSVEKAGAEQYF
TRBV11-2	.	TRBJ2-3	.	TGTGCCAGCAGCTTTAGGGCGAGGCCAGATACGCAGTATTTT	CASSFRARPDTQYF
TRBV5-1	.	TRBJ1-5	.	TGCGCCAGCAGCTTGGAAGGGCATCAGCCCCAGCATTTT	CASSLEGHQPQHF
TRBV3-1/TRBV3-2	.	TRBJ1-1	.	TGTGCCAGCAGCCTCGACAGCAACACTGAAGCTTTCTTT	CASSLDSNTEAFF
TRBV7-2	TRBD1	TRBJ1-4	.	TGTGCCAGCAGCGCCGGACAGGGGGCGAGGGAAAAACTGTTTTTT	CASSAGQGAREKLFF
TRBV21-1	.	TRBJ1-3	.	TGTGCCAGCAGCGTGATTGGGGGCAGGGTCGTGAACACCATATATTTT	CASSVIGGRVVNTIYF